The 19 T cell receptor beta chains given below trace back to one sample, sequenced in a study of blood T cell repertoires in COVID-19. The data were produced by immunoSEQ multiplex PCR, yet TCRdb's version contains in-frame clones alone and is incomplete. The sample carries tens of thousands of clones, 75% to 90% recorded once. The sequencing input was peripheral blood. These receptors originate from a woman aged 60-70 years with active COVID-19.

J is TRBJ2-7 and V is TRBV7-9; 8 nucleotides match TRBD1. The CDR3 extends over 15 amino acids. Looked up from germline, CDR1 is SEHNR and CDR2 is FQNEAQ (reference sequence). With V trimmed by 5 bases and J by 1 base, 7 bases remained unmatched. The CDR3 region has the DNA TGTGCCAGCAGCCCCTGGACAGGGAGTTCCTACGAGCAGTACTTC. Residues: CASSPWTGSSYEQYF. The full variable domain, with the rest looked up from reference TRBV7-9 and TRBJ2-7, is DTGVSQNPRHKITKRGQNVTFRCDPISEHNRLYWYRQTLGQGPEFLTYFQNEAQLEKSRLLSDRFSAERPKGSFSTLEIQRTEQGDSAMYLCASSPWTGSSYEQYFGPGTRLTVT.

CDR3 coding DNA: TGTGCCACTCGGACAGTTAATGAAAAACTGTTTTTT. Translated: CATRTVNEKLFF. The chain recombines TRBV15 with TRBJ1-4; a possible D gene is TRBD1 (6 bases). Between the trimmed V and J ends, which lost 9 bases and 4 bases, there was a span of 9 bases. The CDR3 sequence is 12 residues long. CDR1 and CDR2 (germline): LNHNV, YYDKDF (reference sequence).

J is TRBJ2-1 and V is TRBV6-6; D gene uncertain. Trimming cost V 5 bases and J 6 bases, with 14 bases left between them. The CDR3 extends over 14 amino acids. Germline assignment: CDR1 MNHNY and CDR2 SVGAGI (reference sequence). The CDR3 is CASSGEQIVNEQFF. The CDR3 DNA sequence: TGTGCCAGCAGTGGCGAACAGATAGTCAATGAGCAGTTCTTC.

This clone was seen a single time. The CDR3 DNA follows: TGCGCCAGCAGCCAAGATATCCGTCCAGCCAAAAACATTCAGTACTTC. It specifies CASSQDIRPAKNIQYF. The V gene is TRBV4-1, the J gene TRBJ2-4; no clear D gene. Germline V gives CDR1 MGHRA, CDR2 YSYEKL. V lost 0 bases, J lost 0 bases, and 9 bases lay in between. CDR3 size: 16 residues.

This clone appeared a single time. At one end the junction does not follow the germline gene, possibly because of a read error. The chain recombines TRBV6-1 with TRBJ1-3; 7 nucleotides match TRBD1. This CDR3 has 18 residues. In germline, CDR1 is MNHNS, CDR2 SASEGT. The CDR3 nucleotides read TGTGCCAGTAGTGCATTTCCGACAGGGTCCTTCTCTGGAAACACCATATATTTT. Its translation: CASSAFPTGSFSGNTIYF.

This clone was detected only once. The CDR3 DNA is TGTGCCAGCAGCTCTCGACAGGGGGCCAACGAGCAGTACTTC. Amino acids: CASSSRQGANEQYF. The chain uses TRBV7-2 and TRBJ2-7, with 10 bases fitting TRBD1. CDR3 length equals 14 residues. V was pared by 4 bases and J by 5 bases, with 5 bases of the junction left unmatched. Germline CDR1 reads SGHTA; CDR2 reads FQGNSA.

The genes are TRBV27 and TRBJ2-7; 10 bases match TRBD1. Trimming removed 6 bases from V and 0 bases from J; junction bases left unmatched: 8. CDR3 length: 16 residues. Germline CDR1 reads MNHEY; CDR2 reads SMNVEV (reference sequence). The CDR3 sequence: CASSPLGTGVSYEQYF. CDR3 nucleotide sequence: TGTGCCAGCAGCCCTCTCGGGACAGGGGTCTCCTACGAGCAGTACTTC.

The chain carries TRBV9 and TRBJ1-1, with a tentative D call TRBD1 (5 bases). The ends were cut back, 2 bases at V and 3 bases at J, with 8 bases in the middle. The CDR3 totals 13 residues. Germline CDR1 SGDLS, CDR2 YYNGEE. CDR3 sequence reads: CASSVMTDTEAFF. The CDR3 DNA follows: TGTGCCAGCAGCGTGATGACAGACACTGAAGCTTTCTTT.

This chain uses TRBV7-2 with TRBJ2-2, with 10 nucleotides matching TRBD1. The CDR3 runs to 15 residues. J lost 6 bases, V lost 6 bases, and 7 bases had no gene match. Germline CDR1 and CDR2: SGHTA and FQGNSA. The CDR3 region is CASSTGQGRAGELFF. CDR3 DNA sequence: TGTGCCAGCAGTACGGGACAGGGGAGGGCCGGGGAGCTGTTTTTT.

The CDR3 spells CSAETTEQFF. Here the CDR3 DNA reads TGCAGCGCTGAGACTACCGAGCAGTTCTTC. The chain recombines TRBV29-1 with TRBJ2-1, with a possible D match to TRBD2 (5 bases). The CDR3 is 10 residues long. V was shortened by 7 bases and J by 10 bases, with 11 bases between the two germline ends. Germline V gene data show CDR1 as SQVTM and CDR2 as ANQGSEA.

The chain has TRBV9 and TRBJ1-1; no clear D. Germline CDR1 and CDR2: SGDLS and YYNGEE. V dropped 4 bases and J dropped 7 bases, with 20 bases sitting between them. This CDR3 contains 15 residues. For the CDR3, the DNA is TGTGCCAGCAGCCCCGCACCGTCGAGGGCTTTTGAAGCTTTCTTT. The encoded protein is CASSPAPSRAFEAFF. Drawing the rest from reference TRBV9 and TRBJ1-1, the complete variable domain is DSGVTQTPKHLITATGQRVTLRCSPRSGDLSVYWYQQSLDQGLQFLIQYYNGEERAKGNILERFSAQQFPDLHSELNLSSLELGDSALYFCASSPAPSRAFEAFFGQGTRLTVV.

This sequence joins TRBV9 and TRBJ2-6; no definite D call. From germline, CDR1 is SGDLS and CDR2 YYNGEE. The ends were cut back, 0 bases at V and 0 bases at J, with 16 bases in the middle. This CDR3 has 19 residues. The CDR3 DNA sequence: TGTGCCAGCAGCGTAGTACTATTCCCGAGAGGCTCTGGGGCCAACGTCCTGACTTTC. This gives the protein CASSVVLFPRGSGANVLTF.

The gene calls are TRBV5-4 and TRBJ2-7; weak D call: TRBD1 (5 bases). The CDR3 covers 15 residues. The V and J ends lost 7 bases and 7 bases respectively, with 24 bases between them. Germline CDR1 and CDR2: SGHNT and YYREEE (reference sequence). CDR3 protein: CASAPPDRHQGEQYF. In DNA, the CDR3 is TGTGCCAGCGCCCCCCCCGACAGACACCAAGGGGAGCAGTACTTC. The variable domain in full, completed from reference TRBV5-4 and TRBJ2-7, reads ETGVTQSPTHLIKTRGQQVTLRCSSQSGHNTVSWYQQALGQGPQFIFQYYREEENGRGNFPPRFSGLQFPNYSSELNVNALELDDSALYLCASAPPDRHQGEQYFGPGTRLTVT.

The V and J genes are TRBV6-5 and TRBJ2-7; the D gene is possibly TRBD1 (6 bases). CDR1 and CDR2 (germline): MNHEY, SVGAGI. The V end was cut by 6 bases, the J end by 0 bases, with 15 bases between. CDR3 length: 15 amino acids. Here the CDR3 reads CASRRNRESSYEQYF. The CDR3 DNA reads as TGTGCCAGCAGACGGAACAGGGAAAGCTCCTACGAGCAGTACTTC.

The chain combines TRBV9 with TRBJ1-1; D ambiguous. This CDR3 region has 13 residues. Germline V gene lookup returns CDR1 SGDLS and CDR2 YYNGEE. Trimming removed 5 bases from V and 6 bases from J, with 14 bases in between. The CDR3 region has the DNA TGTGCCAGCAGTGCCGAGGTGCTCGCTGAAGCTTTCTTT. Translating gives CASSAEVLAEAFF.

A single count supports this clone. V and J are TRBV5-1 and TRBJ2-2; 7 nucleotides align to TRBD1. CDR1 SGHRS and CDR2 YFSETQ come from the germline V gene. The CDR3 is 16 residues long. After removal of 0 bases from V and 2 bases from J, the junction contained 4 bases not matched to a gene. DNA for the CDR3: TGCGCCAGCAGCTTGGTTGGGACAGTAAACACCGGGGAGCTGTTTTTT. Translating gives CASSLVGTVNTGELFF.

This sequence joins TRBV7-2 and TRBJ1-1; D not resolved. The CDR3 sequence is 15 residues long. Trimming removed 1 base from V and 0 bases from J, with 9 bases in between. The germline V gene encodes CDR1 SGHTA and CDR2 FQGNSA. CDR3 protein: CASSLESHMNTEAFF. The CDR3 DNA reads TGTGCCAGCAGCTTAGAGTCACATATGAACACTGAAGCTTTCTTT. Full variable domain (rest looked up from reference TRBV7-2 and TRBJ1-1): GAGVSQSPSNKVTEKGKDVELRCDPISGHTALYWYRQSLGQGLEFLIYFQGNSAPDKSGLPSDRFSAERTGGSVSTLTIQRTQQEDSAVYLCASSLESHMNTEAFFGQGTRLTVV.

The chain employs TRBV19 and TRBJ2-2, with 9 bases that match TRBD1. The germline V gene has CDR1 LNHDA and CDR2 SQIVND (reference sequence). The CDR3 is made up of 17 amino acids. V lost 1 base, J lost 1 base, and 4 bases stayed unmatched. This chain's CDR3 is CASSIGTGVGNTGELFF. In DNA form, the CDR3 reads TGTGCCAGTAGTATAGGGACAGGGGTAGGGAACACCGGGGAGCTGTTTTTT.

Here the CDR3 DNA reads TGTGCCAGCAGCTTGGAAAGACTAGCGGGGGGGGAGACCCAGTACTTC. Protein sequence: CASSLERLAGGETQYF. J is TRBJ2-5 and V is TRBV5-4; 14 bases agree with TRBD2. The J segment lost 5 bases and the V segment lost 0 bases, leaving 3 bases of the junction unmatched. CDR3 length: 16 residues. Germline lookup yields CDR1 SGHNT and CDR2 YYREEE (reference sequence).